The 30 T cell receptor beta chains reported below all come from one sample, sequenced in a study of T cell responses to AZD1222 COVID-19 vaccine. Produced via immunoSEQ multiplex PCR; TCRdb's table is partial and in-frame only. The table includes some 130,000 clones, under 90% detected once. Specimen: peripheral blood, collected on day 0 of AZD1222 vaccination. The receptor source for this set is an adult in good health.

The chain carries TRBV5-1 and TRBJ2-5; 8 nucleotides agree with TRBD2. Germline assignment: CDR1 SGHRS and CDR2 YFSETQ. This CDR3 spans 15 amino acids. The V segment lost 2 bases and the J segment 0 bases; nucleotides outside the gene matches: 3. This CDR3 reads CASSLGAGDQETQYF. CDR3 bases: TGCGCCAGCAGCTTAGGAGCGGGAGACCAAGAGACCCAGTACTTC. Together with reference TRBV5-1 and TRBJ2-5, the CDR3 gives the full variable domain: KAGVTQTPRYLIKTRGQQVTLSCSPISGHRSVSWYQQTPGQGLQFLFEYFSETQRNKGNFPGRFSGRQFSNSRSEMNVSTLELGDSALYLCASSLGAGDQETQYFGPGTRLLVL.

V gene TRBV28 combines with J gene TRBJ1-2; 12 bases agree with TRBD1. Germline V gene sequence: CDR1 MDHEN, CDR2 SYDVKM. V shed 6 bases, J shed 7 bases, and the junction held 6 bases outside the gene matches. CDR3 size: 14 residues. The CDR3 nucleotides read TGTGCCAGCAGAACGGGACAGGGGGCGCGTGGCTACACCTTC. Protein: CASRTGQGARGYTF.

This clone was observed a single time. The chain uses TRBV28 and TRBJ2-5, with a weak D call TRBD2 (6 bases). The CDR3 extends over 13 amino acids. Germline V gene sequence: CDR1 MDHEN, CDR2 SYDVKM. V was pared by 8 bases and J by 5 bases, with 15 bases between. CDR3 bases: TGTGCCAGCCTGGGACCGGCGGGGGAGACCCAGTACTTC. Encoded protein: CASLGPAGETQYF.

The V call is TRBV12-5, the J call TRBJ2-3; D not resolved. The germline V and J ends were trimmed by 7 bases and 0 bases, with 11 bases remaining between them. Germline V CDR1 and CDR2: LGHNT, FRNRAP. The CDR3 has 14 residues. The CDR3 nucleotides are TGTGCTAGTGCCCCTCGGTTTAGCACAGATACGCAGTATTTT. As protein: CASAPRFSTDTQYF.

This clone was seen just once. The CDR3 nucleotides read TGTGCCAGCAGCTTCACTAGCTTTAGCTCCTACAATGAGCAGTTCTTC. Protein product: CASSFTSFSSYNEQFF. The chain is built from TRBV9 and TRBJ2-1, with a weak D call TRBD2 (6 bases). Per the germline V gene, CDR1 is SGDLS and CDR2 is YYNGEE. V lost 4 bases to trimming and J lost 0 bases, with 14 bases between them. This CDR3 has 16 residues.

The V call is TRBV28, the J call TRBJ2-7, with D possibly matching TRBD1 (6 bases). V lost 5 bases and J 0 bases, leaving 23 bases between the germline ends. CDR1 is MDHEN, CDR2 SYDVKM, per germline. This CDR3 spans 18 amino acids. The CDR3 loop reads CASSRTLLGDRYSYEQYF. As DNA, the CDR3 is TGTGCCAGCAGTCGTACTTTACTAGGAGACAGGTACTCCTACGAGCAGTACTTC.

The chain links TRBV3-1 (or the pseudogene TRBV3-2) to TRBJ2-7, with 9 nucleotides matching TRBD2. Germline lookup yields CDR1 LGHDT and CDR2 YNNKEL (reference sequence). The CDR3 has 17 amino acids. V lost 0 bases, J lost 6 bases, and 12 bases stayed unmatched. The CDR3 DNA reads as TGTGCCAGCAGCCAAGATTCAGGGGCGGGGGGGCGAAGCGAGCAGTACTTC. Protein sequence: CASSQDSGAGGRSEQYF.

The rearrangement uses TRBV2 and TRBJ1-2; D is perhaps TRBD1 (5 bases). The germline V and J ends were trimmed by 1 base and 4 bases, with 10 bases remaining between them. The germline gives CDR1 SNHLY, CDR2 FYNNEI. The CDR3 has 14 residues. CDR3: CASSEGTRAYGYTF. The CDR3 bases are TGTGCCAGCAGTGAAGGTACCAGGGCCTATGGCTACACCTTC. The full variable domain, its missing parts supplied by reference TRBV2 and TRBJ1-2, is EPEVTQTPSHQVTQMGQEVILRCVPISNHLYFYWYRQILGQKVEFLVSFYNNEISEKSEIFDDQFSVERPDGSNFTLKIRSTKLEDSAMYFCASSEGTRAYGYTFGSGTRLTVV.

DNA for the CDR3: TGTGCCACGAGAGGAGGGGGTAAAGACGAGCAGTACTTC. Encoded protein: CATRGGGKDEQYF. The chain combines TRBV28 with TRBJ2-7; D possibly uses TRBD1 or TRBD2 (6 bases each). Germline V gene sequence: CDR1 MDHEN, CDR2 SYDVKM. The V end was cut by 10 bases, the J end by 5 bases, with 18 bases between. The CDR3 covers 13 residues.

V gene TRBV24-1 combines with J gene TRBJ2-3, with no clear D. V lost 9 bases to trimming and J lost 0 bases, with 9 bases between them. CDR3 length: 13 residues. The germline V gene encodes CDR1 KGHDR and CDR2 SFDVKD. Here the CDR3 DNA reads TGTGCCACCGGGAACCCCAGCACAGATACGCAGTATTTT. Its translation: CATGNPSTDTQYF.

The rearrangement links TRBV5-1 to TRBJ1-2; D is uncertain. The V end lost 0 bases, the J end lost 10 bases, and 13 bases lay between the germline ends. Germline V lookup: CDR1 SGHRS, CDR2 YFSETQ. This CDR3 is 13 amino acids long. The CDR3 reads CASSLVALADYTF. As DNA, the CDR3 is TGCGCCAGCAGCTTGGTGGCCCTCGCAGACTACACCTTC. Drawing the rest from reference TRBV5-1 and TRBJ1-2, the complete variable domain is KAGVTQTPRYLIKTRGQQVTLSCSPISGHRSVSWYQQTPGQGLQFLFEYFSETQRNKGNFPGRFSGRQFSNSRSEMNVSTLELGDSALYLCASSLVALADYTFGSGTRLTVV.

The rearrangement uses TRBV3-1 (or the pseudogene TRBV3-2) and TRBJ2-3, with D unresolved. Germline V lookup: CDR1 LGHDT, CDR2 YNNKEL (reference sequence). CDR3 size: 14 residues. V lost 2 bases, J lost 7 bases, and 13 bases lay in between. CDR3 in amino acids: CASSQSDLTNTQYF. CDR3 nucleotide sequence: TGTGCCAGCAGCCAATCCGACCTTACAAATACGCAGTATTTT.

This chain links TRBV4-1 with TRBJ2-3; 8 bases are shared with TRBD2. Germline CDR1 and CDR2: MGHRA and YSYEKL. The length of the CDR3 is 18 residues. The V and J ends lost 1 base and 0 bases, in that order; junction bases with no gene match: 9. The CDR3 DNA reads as TGCGCCAGCAGCCAAGGGCGGGGGGCCCCCCTTAGCACAGATACGCAGTATTTT. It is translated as CASSQGRGAPLSTDTQYF.

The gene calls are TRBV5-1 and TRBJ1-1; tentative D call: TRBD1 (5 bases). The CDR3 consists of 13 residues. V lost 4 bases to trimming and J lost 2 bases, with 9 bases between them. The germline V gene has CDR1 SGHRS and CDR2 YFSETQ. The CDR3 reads CASSRGGNTEAFF. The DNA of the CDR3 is TGCGCCAGCAGCAGGGGAGGAAACACTGAAGCTTTCTTT.

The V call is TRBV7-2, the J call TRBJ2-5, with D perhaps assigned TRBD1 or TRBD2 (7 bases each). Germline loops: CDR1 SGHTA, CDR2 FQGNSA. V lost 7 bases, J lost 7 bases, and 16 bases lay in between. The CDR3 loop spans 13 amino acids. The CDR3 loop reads CASTGGGRSTQYF. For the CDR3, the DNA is TGTGCCAGCACAGGGGGGGGCCGGTCGACCCAGTACTTC.

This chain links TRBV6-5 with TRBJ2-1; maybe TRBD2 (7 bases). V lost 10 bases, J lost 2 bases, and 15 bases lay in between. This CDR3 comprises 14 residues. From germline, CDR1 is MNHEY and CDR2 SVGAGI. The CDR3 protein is CAIGGLAAYNEQFF. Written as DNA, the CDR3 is TGTGCCATCGGGGGGCTAGCGGCCTACAATGAGCAGTTCTTC.

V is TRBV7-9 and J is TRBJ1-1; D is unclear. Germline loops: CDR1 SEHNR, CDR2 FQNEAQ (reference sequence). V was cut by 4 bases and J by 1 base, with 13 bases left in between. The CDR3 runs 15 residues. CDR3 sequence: CASSSDEARNTEAFF. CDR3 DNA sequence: TGTGCCAGCAGCTCTGATGAGGCTAGGAACACTGAAGCTTTCTTT. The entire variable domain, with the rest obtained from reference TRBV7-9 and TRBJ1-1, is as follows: DTGVSQNPRHKITKRGQNVTFRCDPISEHNRLYWYRQTLGQGPEFLTYFQNEAQLEKSRLLSDRFSAERPKGSFSTLEIQRTEQGDSAMYLCASSSDEARNTEAFFGQGTRLTVV.

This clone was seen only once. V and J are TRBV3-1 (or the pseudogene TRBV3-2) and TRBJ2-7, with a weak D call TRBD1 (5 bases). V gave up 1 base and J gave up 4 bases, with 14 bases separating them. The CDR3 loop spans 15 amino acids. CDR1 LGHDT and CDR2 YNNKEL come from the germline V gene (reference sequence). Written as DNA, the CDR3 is TGTGCCAGCAGCCAAGGTGTGACAGCTCAGTACGAGCAGTACTTC. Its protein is CASSQGVTAQYEQYF.

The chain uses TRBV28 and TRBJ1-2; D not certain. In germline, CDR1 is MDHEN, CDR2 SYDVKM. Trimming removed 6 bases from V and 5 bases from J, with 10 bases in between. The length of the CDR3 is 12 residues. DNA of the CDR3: TGTGCCAGCAGCCCCCTGAGGTATGGCTACACCTTC. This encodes CASSPLRYGYTF.

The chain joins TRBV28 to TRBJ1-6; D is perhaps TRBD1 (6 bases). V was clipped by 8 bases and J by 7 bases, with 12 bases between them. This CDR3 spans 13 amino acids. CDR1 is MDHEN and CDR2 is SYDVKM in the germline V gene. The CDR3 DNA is TGTGCCAGCGGAAGAACAGGGAATTCACCCCTCCACTTT. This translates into CASGRTGNSPLHF.

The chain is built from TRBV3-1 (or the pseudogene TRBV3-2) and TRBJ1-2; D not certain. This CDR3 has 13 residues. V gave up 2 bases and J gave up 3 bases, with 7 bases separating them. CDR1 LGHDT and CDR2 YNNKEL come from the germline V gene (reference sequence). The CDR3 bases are TGTGCCAGCAGCCAATCCGGATACTATGGCTACACCTTC. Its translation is CASSQSGYYGYTF.

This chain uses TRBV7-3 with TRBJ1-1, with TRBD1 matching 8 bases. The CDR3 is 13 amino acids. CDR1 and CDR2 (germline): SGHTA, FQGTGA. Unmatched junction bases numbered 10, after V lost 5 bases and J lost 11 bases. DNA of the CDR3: TGTGCCAGCAGCGCGCAAGTACAGGGGGTGGCTTTCTTT. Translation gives CASSAQVQGVAFF. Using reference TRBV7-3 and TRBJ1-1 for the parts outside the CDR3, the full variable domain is GAGVSQTPSNKVTEKGKYVELRCDPISGHTALYWYRQSLGQGPEFLIYFQGTGAADDSGLPNDRFFAVRPEGSVSTLKIQRTERGDSAVYLCASSAQVQGVAFFGQGTRLTVV.

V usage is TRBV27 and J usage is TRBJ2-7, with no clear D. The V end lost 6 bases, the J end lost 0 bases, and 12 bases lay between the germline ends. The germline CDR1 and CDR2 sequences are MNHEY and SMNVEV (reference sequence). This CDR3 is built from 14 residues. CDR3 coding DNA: TGTGCCAGCAGACCCCTGGTAAACTCCTACGAGCAGTACTTC. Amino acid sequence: CASRPLVNSYEQYF.

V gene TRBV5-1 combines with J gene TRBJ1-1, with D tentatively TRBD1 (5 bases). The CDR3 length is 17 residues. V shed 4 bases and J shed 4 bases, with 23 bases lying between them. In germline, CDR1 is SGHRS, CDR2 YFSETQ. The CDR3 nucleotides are TGCGCCAGCAGCCGGGGGGGTGTCTGGGCCGAGGTCACTGAAGCTTTCTTT. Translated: CASSRGGVWAEVTEAFF.

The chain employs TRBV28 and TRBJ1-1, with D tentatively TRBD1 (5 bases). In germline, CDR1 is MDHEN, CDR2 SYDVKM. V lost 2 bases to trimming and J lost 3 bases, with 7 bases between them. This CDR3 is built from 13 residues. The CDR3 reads CASSLAGYTEAFF. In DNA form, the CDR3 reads TGTGCCAGCAGTTTAGCAGGGTACACTGAAGCTTTCTTT.

The CDR3 protein is CATQLKSGTVSGELFF. The CDR3 DNA reads as TGCGCCACCCAACTCAAATCCGGGACGGTCAGCGGGGAGCTGTTTTTT. The rearrangement joins TRBV5-1 to TRBJ2-2; D may be TRBD1 or TRBD2 (5 bases each). This CDR3 is 16 amino acids long. Germline V lookup: CDR1 SGHRS, CDR2 YFSETQ. Trimming took off 9 bases at V and 7 bases at J, with 25 bases between the two ends.

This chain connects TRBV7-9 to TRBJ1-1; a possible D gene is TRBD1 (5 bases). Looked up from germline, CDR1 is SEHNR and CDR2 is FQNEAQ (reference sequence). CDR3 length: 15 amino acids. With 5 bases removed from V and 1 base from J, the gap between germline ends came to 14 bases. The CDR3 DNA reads TGTGCCAGCAGCCCGGGACGCCCGGGGAACACTGAAGCTTTCTTT. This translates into CASSPGRPGNTEAFF.

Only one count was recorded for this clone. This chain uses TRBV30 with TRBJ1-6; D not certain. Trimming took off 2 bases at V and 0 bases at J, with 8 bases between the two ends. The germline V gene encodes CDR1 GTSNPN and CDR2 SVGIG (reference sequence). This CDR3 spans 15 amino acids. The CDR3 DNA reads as TGTGCCTGGAGTCTGCTGAGCTCCTATAATTCACCCCTCCACTTT. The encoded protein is CAWSLLSSYNSPLHF.

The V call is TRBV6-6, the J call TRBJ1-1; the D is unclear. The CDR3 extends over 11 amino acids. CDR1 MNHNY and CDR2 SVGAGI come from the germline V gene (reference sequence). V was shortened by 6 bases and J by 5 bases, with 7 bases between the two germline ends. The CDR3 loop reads CASSRSTEAFF. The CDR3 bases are TGTGCCAGCAGCCGTTCTACTGAAGCTTTCTTT.

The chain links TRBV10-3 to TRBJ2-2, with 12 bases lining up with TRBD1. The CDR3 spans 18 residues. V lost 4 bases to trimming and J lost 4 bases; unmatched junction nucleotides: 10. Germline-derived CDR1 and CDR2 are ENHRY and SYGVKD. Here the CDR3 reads CAISVKPPGQGATGELFF. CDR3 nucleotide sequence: TGTGCCATCAGTGTTAAACCTCCGGGACAGGGGGCCACCGGGGAGCTGTTTTTT.